A single sample is the source of the 14 T cell receptor beta chains below, sequenced in a study of cytomegalovirus exposure and HLA in healthy donors. Primers for the PCR totalled 60 Vbeta and 13 Jbeta. The protocol was immunoSEQ multiplex PCR, while the TCRdb copy is restricted to in-frame clones and leaves out a portion. The sample lists some 160,000 clones; almost 85% were seen once. The sequenced material came from PBMCs. The source of these receptors is a woman aged 50 to 60 in good health and CMV-seronegative.

The chain is built from TRBV11-2 and TRBJ2-1, with D unresolved. CDR3 size: 15 residues. Germline-derived CDR1 and CDR2 are SGHAT and FQNNGV. The V end was cut by 5 bases, the J end by 5 bases, with 16 bases between. The CDR3 DNA follows: TGTGCCAGCAGCCCTGTGGTGGGCCCTAACAATGAGCAGTTCTTC. It yields the protein CASSPVVGPNNEQFF.

J is TRBJ2-1 and V is TRBV7-9; tentatively, D is TRBD2 (6 bases). CDR1 is SEHNR, CDR2 FQNEAQ, per germline (reference sequence). V lost 10 bases, J lost 7 bases, and 20 bases lay in between. There are 14 residues in the CDR3. The CDR3 DNA reads as TGTGCCACCTCCTTGGAACCTGGAGGGAATGAGCAGTTCTTC. It codes for CATSLEPGGNEQFF.

The V gene is TRBV6-5, the J gene TRBJ2-1, with 9 bases matching TRBD1. With V trimmed by 1 base and J by 10 bases, 11 bases remained unmatched. Germline V gene sequence: CDR1 MNHEY, CDR2 SVGAGI. This CDR3 region has 16 residues. CDR3 in DNA: TGTGCCAGCAGTTACTGGGCCGGGACAGGGACATTCGAGCAGTTCTTC. As protein: CASSYWAGTGTFEQFF.

The chain uses TRBV5-1 and TRBJ1-6; D is unresolved. The CDR3 runs 13 residues. V lost 0 bases, J lost 6 bases, and 4 bases lay in between. Germline CDR1 reads SGHRS; CDR2 reads YFSETQ. The CDR3 loop reads CASSLEPNSPLHF. Here the CDR3 DNA reads TGCGCCAGCAGCTTGGAGCCTAATTCACCCCTCCACTTT.

CDR3 coding DNA: TGTGCCAGCAGTGCCCTAGCGGGAGTCCTTGGTGAGCAGTTCTTC. It specifies CASSALAGVLGEQFF. The V gene is TRBV6-1, the J gene TRBJ2-1, with 10 bases that match TRBD2. The CDR3 consists of 15 residues. Looked up from germline, CDR1 is MNHNS and CDR2 is SASEGT. With 4 bases clipped from V and 9 bases from J, the junction kept 9 bases outside the gene matches.

The rearrangement links TRBV7-2 to TRBJ2-1; 10 bases are shared with TRBD1. V was pared by 0 bases and J by 8 bases, with 4 bases of the junction left unmatched. The CDR3 consists of 15 residues. Germline-derived CDR1 and CDR2 are SGHTA and FQGNSA. The CDR3 sequence: CASSLAGQGNYEQFF. The CDR3 region has the DNA TGTGCCAGCAGCTTAGCGGGACAGGGGAACTATGAGCAGTTCTTC.

The sample holds a few counts of this clone. The rearrangement joins TRBV10-3 to TRBJ1-1; TRBD1 matches 9 bases. Trimming at V came to 6 bases and at J to 7 bases, leaving 6 bases not matched to a gene. The CDR3 contains 13 residues. Germline values: CDR1 ENHRY, CDR2 SYGVKD. The CDR3 coding sequence is TGTGCCATCAGCAGACAGGGGGACGGTGAAGCTTTCTTT. Translation gives CAISRQGDGEAFF.

The gene calls are TRBV14 and TRBJ1-1; 10 nucleotides match TRBD1. CDR3 length equals 14 residues. Germline CDR1 and CDR2: SGHDN and FVKESK. With 3 bases clipped from V and 5 bases from J, the junction kept 3 bases outside the gene matches. The CDR3 sequence: CASSHRTGGTEAFF. For the CDR3, the DNA is TGTGCCAGCAGCCACCGGACAGGGGGGACTGAAGCTTTCTTT. Drawing the rest from reference TRBV14 and TRBJ1-1, the complete variable domain is EAGVTQFPSHSVIEKGQTVTLRCDPISGHDNLYWYRRVMGKEIKFLLHFVKESKQDESGMPNNRFLAERTGGTYSTLKVQPAELEDSGVYFCASSHRTGGTEAFFGQGTRLTVV.

The DNA of the CDR3 is TGTGCCATCAGTGCCTCTAGCGGGATGGGCTACGAGCAGTACTTC. Translation: CAISASSGMGYEQYF. The chain links TRBV10-3 to TRBJ2-7; TRBD2 aligns across 9 bases. The V gene end was trimmed by 4 bases and the J gene end by 3 bases; junction bases not matched to a gene: 7. Per the germline V gene, CDR1 is ENHRY and CDR2 is SYGVKD. This CDR3 is built from 15 residues.

This clone showed up just a few times. The chain recombines TRBV9 with TRBJ1-1; D is perhaps TRBD1 (6 bases). CDR1 is SGDLS, CDR2 YYNGEE, per germline. CDR3 length equals 16 residues. With 0 bases removed from V and 5 bases from J, the gap between germline ends came to 17 bases. This CDR3 is CASSVAVRGGRTEAFF. Written as DNA, the CDR3 is TGTGCCAGCAGCGTAGCAGTGAGGGGGGGCCGAACTGAAGCTTTCTTT.

The J gene is TRBJ2-2, the V gene TRBV7-9; no clear D gene. V dropped 3 bases and J dropped 6 bases, with 5 bases sitting between them. This CDR3 comprises 12 residues. Germline V gene lookup returns CDR1 SEHNR and CDR2 FQNEAQ (reference sequence). The CDR3 loop reads CASSFGPGELFF. In nucleotides, the CDR3 is TGTGCCAGCAGCTTCGGTCCCGGGGAGCTGTTTTTT.

V is TRBV5-6 and J is TRBJ1-5, with TRBD1 matching 7 bases. Germline CDR1 is SGHDT and CDR2 is YYEEEE. J was trimmed by 5 bases and V by 2 bases; bases with no gene match: 7. The CDR3 covers 15 residues. This CDR3 is CASSFRTGAHQPQHF. The CDR3 DNA sequence: TGTGCCAGCAGCTTCCGGACAGGAGCTCATCAGCCCCAGCATTTT. Complete variable domain (other parts from reference TRBV5-6 and TRBJ1-5): DAGVTQSPTHLIKTRGQQVTLRCSPKSGHDTVSWYQQALGQGPQFIFQYYEEEERQRGNFPDRFSGHQFPNYSSELNVNALLLGDSALYLCASSFRTGAHQPQHFGDGTRLSIL.

The chain is built from TRBV19 and TRBJ2-7, with D maybe TRBD2 (5 bases). CDR3 length equals 14 residues. Looked up from germline, CDR1 is LNHDA and CDR2 is SQIVND (reference sequence). V was shortened by 5 bases and J by 1 base, with 12 bases between the two germline ends. Written as DNA, the CDR3 is TGTGCCAGTAGTCTTCGGCGCGGGTCCTACGAGCAGTACTTC. Encoded protein: CASSLRRGSYEQYF. Full variable domain (outside the CDR3, taken from reference TRBV19 and TRBJ2-7): DGGITQSPKYLFRKEGQNVTLSCEQNLNHDAMYWYRQDPGQGLRLIYYSQIVNDFQKGDIAEGYSVSREKKESFPLTVTSAQKNPTAFYLCASSLRRGSYEQYFGPGTRLTVT.

V and J are TRBV27 and TRBJ2-5; TRBD2 agrees at 10 bases. Germline lookup yields CDR1 MNHEY and CDR2 SMNVEV (reference sequence). CDR3 size: 15 residues. Trimming removed 6 bases from V and 1 base from J; junction bases left unmatched: 5. The CDR3 nucleotides read TGTGCCAGCAGAAGTCTAGCGGGAGCCCAAGAGACCCAGTACTTC. It codes for CASRSLAGAQETQYF.